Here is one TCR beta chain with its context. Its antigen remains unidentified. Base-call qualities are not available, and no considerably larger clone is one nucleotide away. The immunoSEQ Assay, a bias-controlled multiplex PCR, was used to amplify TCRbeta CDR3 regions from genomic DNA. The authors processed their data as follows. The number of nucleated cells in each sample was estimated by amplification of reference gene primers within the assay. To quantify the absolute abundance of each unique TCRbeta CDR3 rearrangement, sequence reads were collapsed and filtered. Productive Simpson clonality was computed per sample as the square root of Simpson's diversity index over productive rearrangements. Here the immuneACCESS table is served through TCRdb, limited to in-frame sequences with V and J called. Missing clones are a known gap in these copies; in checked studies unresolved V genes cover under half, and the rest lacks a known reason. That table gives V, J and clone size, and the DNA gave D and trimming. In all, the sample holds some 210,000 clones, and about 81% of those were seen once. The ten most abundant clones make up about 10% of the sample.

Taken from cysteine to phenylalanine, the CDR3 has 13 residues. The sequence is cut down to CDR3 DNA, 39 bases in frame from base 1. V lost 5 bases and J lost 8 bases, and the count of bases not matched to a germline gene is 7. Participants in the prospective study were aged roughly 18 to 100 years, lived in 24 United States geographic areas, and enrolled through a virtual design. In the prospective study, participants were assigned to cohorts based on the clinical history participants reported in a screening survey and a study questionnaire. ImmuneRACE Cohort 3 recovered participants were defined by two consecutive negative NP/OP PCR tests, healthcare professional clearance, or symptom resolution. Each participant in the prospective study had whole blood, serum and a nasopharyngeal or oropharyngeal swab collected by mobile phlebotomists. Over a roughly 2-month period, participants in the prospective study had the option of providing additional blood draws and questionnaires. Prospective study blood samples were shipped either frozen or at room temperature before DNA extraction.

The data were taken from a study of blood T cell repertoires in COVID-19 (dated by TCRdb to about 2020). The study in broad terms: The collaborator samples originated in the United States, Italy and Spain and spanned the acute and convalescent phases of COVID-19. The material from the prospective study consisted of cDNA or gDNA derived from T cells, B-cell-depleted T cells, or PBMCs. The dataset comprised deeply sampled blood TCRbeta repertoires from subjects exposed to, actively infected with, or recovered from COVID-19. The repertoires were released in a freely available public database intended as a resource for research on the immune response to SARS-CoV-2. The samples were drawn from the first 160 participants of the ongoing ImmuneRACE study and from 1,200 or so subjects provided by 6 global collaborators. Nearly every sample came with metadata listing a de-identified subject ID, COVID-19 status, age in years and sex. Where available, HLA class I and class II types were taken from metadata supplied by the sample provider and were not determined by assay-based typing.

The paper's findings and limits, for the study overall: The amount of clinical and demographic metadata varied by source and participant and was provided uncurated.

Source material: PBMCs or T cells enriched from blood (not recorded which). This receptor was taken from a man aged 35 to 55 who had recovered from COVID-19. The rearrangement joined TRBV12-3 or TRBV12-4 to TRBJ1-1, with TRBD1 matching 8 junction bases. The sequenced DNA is TGTGCCAGCAGTCCCAGGGGGCTCAGGGAAGCTTTCTTT. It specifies CASSPRGLREAFF.